This T cell receptor (beta chain) was captured by sequencing in a study of blood T cell repertoires in COVID-19. Study information: The origin of the acute and convalescent COVID-19 samples was the United States, Italy and Spain. From T cells, B-cell-depleted T cells, or PBMCs came the material, which was cDNA or gDNA.

As processed by the authors: Estimated nucleated cell counts came from reference gene primer amplification. Produced via immunoSEQ multiplex PCR; TCRdb's table is partial and in-frame only. For V, J and clone size, that table is used; D and trimming come from the DNA. The sample holds approximately 29,000 clones, around 72% seen once. The source is a boy aged 2-15 years with active or convalescent COVID-19. The sample comprised peripheral blood.

CDR3 amino acids: CASSPGGQPQHF. For the CDR3, the DNA is TGTGCCAGCAGTCCCGGGGGGCAGCCCCAGCATTTT. The genes are TRBV6-5 and TRBJ1-5; D is possibly TRBD1 (5 bases). Trimming shortened V by 5 bases and J by 7 bases, and 9 bases separated the two germline ends. Germline-derived CDR1 and CDR2 are MNHEY and SVGAGI. The CDR3 is made up of 12 amino acids.